The clone carrying this T cell receptor (beta chain) was detected ten times or more. Its target is unknown. The sample is drawn from a study of T cells in Graves' hyperthyroidism and ophthalmopathy. Study-level points and caveats: Ophthalmopathy cases were set apart from stable hyperthyroidism by a 13 V-J model.

Authors of the study amplified TCR beta CDR3 regions from RNA transcripts. RT-PCR in the first round (using the HTBI primer set) targeted the TCR CDR3. TCRdb redid the calling of the multiplex PCR reads with MiXCR, one entry per CDR3 protein. Of 500,000 or so distinct CDR3 sequences detected, about 15% appear once; the ten largest clones hold 17%. Clinical symptoms, serum thyroxine, TRAb, thyroid ultrasound and orbital computed tomography established diagnosis. Sequenced: blood. The clonotype originates from a woman aged 18-29 years with Graves' ophthalmopathy.

CDR3 coding DNA: TGTGCCAGCACGGACGGGGGGCTGAGGTACAATGAGCAGTTCTTC. Its protein is CASTDGGLRYNEQFF. The chain couples TRBV18 to TRBJ2-1, with D maybe TRBD2 (7 bases). There are 15 residues in the CDR3. The germline V gene encodes CDR1 KGHSH and CDR2 LQKENI. V was clipped by 8 bases and J by 4 bases, with 18 bases between them. Variable domain in full (rest from reference TRBV18 and TRBJ2-1): NAGVMQNPRHLVRRRGQEARLRCSPMKGHSHVYWYRQLPEEGLKFMVYLQKENIIDESGMPKERFSAEFPKEGPSILRIQQVVRGDSAAYFCASTDGGLRYNEQFFGPGTRLTVL.